This TCR beta chain was observed in a study of OX40 agonist ivuxolimab in advanced cancers. Turning to the study itself: Hepatocellular carcinoma, melanoma, renal cell or head and neck cancer occurred in dose-escalation patients. Study results and limitations: Antigen specificity remained undetermined for the expanded peripheral T cells.

Libraries were prepared by immunoSEQ multiplex PCR; TCRdb keeps only in-frame clonotypes and omits some of them. The table records some 64,000 clones, around four fifths of them present only once. This clone was seen a few times. Its antigen is unknown. Sequenced here: CD4+ or CD8+ T cells sorted from blood, sampled in a trial of the OX40 agonist ivuxolimab. This sequence was found in an adult with an advanced solid tumor such as melanoma, head and neck, liver or kidney cancer.

For the CDR3, the DNA is TGTGCCAGCAGCTCCTCGGGCTTCCGACTGACTTTC. Translating gives CASSSSGFRLTF. The V and J genes are TRBV9 and TRBJ2-6; D uncertain. The CDR3 is 12 amino acids. V gave up 4 bases and J gave up 16 bases, with 15 bases separating them. Germline lookup yields CDR1 SGDLS and CDR2 YYNGEE.